This T cell receptor (beta chain) is from a study of identifying expanded T cells in peripheral blood. The germline gives CDR1 MGHRA, CDR2 YSYEKL. Between the trimmed V and J ends, which lost 3 bases and 2 bases, there was a span of 10 bases. The CDR3 is 14 residues long. As regards this clone: Its specificity is unknown.

Here immunoSEQ multiplex PCR was the method, and the copy in TCRdb shows in-frame clones only, minus some. The sample includes around 100,000 clones, 87% of them seen just once. Study conclusions and caveats: Differentially abundant clones: approximately 1.3 between replicates, approximately 15 at around 2 weeks, less than 25 at four.

Healthy donors had no documented immune events, such as infections, while sampled. The sequenced material came from blood. The genes are TRBV4-1 and TRBJ2-5; D is perhaps TRBD2 (6 bases). This TCR derives from a person aged 18 to 75 in good health. This CDR3 is CASSHMGRQETQYF. DNA of the CDR3: TGCGCCAGCAGCCATATGGGGAGGCAAGAGACCCAGTACTTC.